At least ten counts were recorded for the clone carrying this T cell receptor beta chain. This CDR3 has 12 residues. Per germline, CDR1 SGHDN and CDR2 FVKESK. Trimming removed 4 bases from V and 5 bases from J, with 7 bases in between. This sample is part of a study of spatial heterogeneity in lung cancer. MiXCR, applied by TCRdb to the 5' RACE reads, yields one record per CDR3 protein. Here the sample spans fewer than 50,000 distinct CDR3 sequences, approximately 10% being singletons. Time point defined: blood at routine non-recurrence follow-up after resection. Whole RNA was taken from tumor, nontumor lung or frozen PBMC; it was then sequenced unsorted.

V is TRBV14 and J is TRBJ2-3; D is undetermined. The sequencing here drew on PBMCs, taken at follow-up. The TCR comes from a female donor with early-stage non-small cell lung cancer. The CDR3 is CASSPLVDTQYF. The CDR3 DNA reads TGTGCCAGCAGCCCGCTGGTAGATACGCAGTATTTT.